This T cell receptor beta chain was identified during a study of neoadjuvant anti-PD-1 for oral cavity cancer. The overall study: Before surgery, most patients got three to four biweekly 3 mg/kg nivolumab doses. Study-wide results and caveats: Expansion of preexisting intratumoral clones was suggested to aid response. Higher pretreatment Treg/Th17 ratios tracked higher pretreatment blood clonality.

Trimming removed 5 bases at V and 0 bases at J, with 10 bases between. Germline values: CDR1 LNHDA, CDR2 SQIVND (reference sequence). CDR3 length: 14 amino acids. This clone is categorized as medium-sized. Its antigen remains unidentified. The table came from immunoSEQ multiplex PCR; TCRdb's copy has only in-frame clones and leaves some out. The sample consists of some 10,000 clones, 55% to 65% of them appearing once. Time point indicated: after neoadjuvant nivolumab, at surgical resection. Stage II-IVA oral cavity squamous cell carcinoma was new and untreated by systemic or radiation therapy. This receptor was obtained from a person between 40 and 85 years old with oral cavity squamous cell carcinoma. This chain links TRBV19 with TRBJ1-1, with D unclear. The specimen comprised tumor tissue, sampled after nivolumab (anti-PD-1) treatment. In nucleotides, the CDR3 is TGTGCCAGTAGTTTCCGGGAGTTGAACACTGAAGCTTTCTTT. Amino acids: CASSFRELNTEAFF.